This paragraph covers one T cell receptor (beta chain) sequence. The CDR3 has 14 amino acids. Germline V gene sequence: CDR1 SGDLS, CDR2 YYNGEE. The V end lost 4 bases, the J end lost 1 base, and 11 bases lay between the germline ends. The data were taken from a study of cytomegalovirus exposure and HLA in healthy donors. The PCR had 60 Vbeta and 13 Jbeta primers. The assay was immunoSEQ multiplex PCR, and TCRdb's table has in-frame clones only and misses some. The table shows some 150,000 clones, with about 9.2% occurring only once. The TCR originated in a woman between 35 and 50 years old in good health and CMV-seropositive. Sample: PBMCs. The chain joins TRBV9 to TRBJ1-1; tentatively, D is TRBD1 (5 bases). As DNA, the CDR3 is TGTGCCAGCAGCTTCGACAGAAAGAACACTGAAGCTTTCTTT. The encoded protein is CASSFDRKNTEAFF.